The next 15 T cell receptor beta chains were all read from a single sample in a study of T cells expressing NK-cell markers. TCRdb reprocessed the 5' RACE reads; each CDR3 protein has one entry and no DNA is given. The table lists 130,000 to 150,000 distinct CDR3 sequences, with around 12% in the top ten. Sequenced: blood T cells: a sorted CD56 or NKG2C T cell subset, CD4+ or CD8+ T cells, or bulk PBMC T cells (not recorded which). These receptors all stem from a man between 18 and 29 years old in good health.

The chain is built from TRBV11-2 and TRBJ2-7; the TCRdb call, TRBD1, lacks DNA for checking. Germline V lookup: CDR1 SGHAT, CDR2 FQNNGV. The CDR3 runs 13 residues. CDR3 amino acids: CASTLTGMEEQYF. Variable domain in full (rest from reference TRBV11-2 and TRBJ2-7): EAGVAQSPRYKIIEKRQSVAFWCNPISGHATLYWYQQILGQGPKLLIQFQNNGVVDDSQLPKDRFSAERLKGVDSTLKIQPAKLEDSAVYLCASTLTGMEEQYFGPGTRLTVT.

The V and J genes are TRBV12-3 or TRBV12-4 and TRBJ2-1. The length of the CDR3 is 15 residues. The CDR3 here is CASSFGLGQYNEQFF.

The chain recombines TRBV11-2 with TRBJ1-5; TCRdb gives TRBD1 as the D gene, but with no DNA this cannot be confirmed. The germline CDR1 and CDR2 sequences are SGHAT and FQNNGV. This CDR3 region has 16 residues. The CDR3 loop is CASSLIRGRSNQPQHF.

The V gene is TRBV4-1, the J gene TRBJ2-1; TCRdb designates TRBD1, a call that cannot be tested without DNA. Germline V lookup: CDR1 MGHRA, CDR2 YSYEKL. The length of the CDR3 is 13 residues. The CDR3 is CASSSPRGDQQFF.

J is TRBJ2-7 and V is TRBV27; TCRdb selects TRBD2, and the lack of DNA leaves this call unchecked. Per the germline V gene, CDR1 is MNHEY and CDR2 is SMNVEV (reference sequence). This CDR3 contains 11 residues. This CDR3 reads CASSAGLKQYF.

This rearrangement joins TRBV7-9 to TRBJ1-3. CDR3 length: 11 amino acids. Germline CDR1 and CDR2: SEHNR and FQNEAQ (reference sequence). CDR3 region: CASSPEATIYF.

This rearrangement joins TRBV12-3 or TRBV12-4 to TRBJ2-3. This CDR3 contains 13 residues. CDR3 in amino acids: CASSLSFGDTQYF.

V is TRBV27 and J is TRBJ1-1; checking the TCRdb D call of TRBD1 is not possible without DNA. This CDR3 comprises 13 residues. Germline CDR1 and CDR2: MNHEY and SMNVEV (reference sequence). CDR3 region: CASSLVHGSEAFF.

The CDR3: CASSPSDYRGYTF. J is TRBJ1-2 and V is TRBV12-3 or TRBV12-4; TCRdb outputs TRBD1, but without DNA this stays unchecked. The CDR3 has 13 amino acids.

The J gene is TRBJ2-1, the V gene TRBV3-1; TCRdb lists TRBD2, though no DNA is available to test this call. Germline lookup yields CDR1 LGHDT and CDR2 YNNKEL (reference sequence). The CDR3 is made up of 17 amino acids. The CDR3 reads CASSQESPGGPLSEQFF.

The chain has TRBV12-3 or TRBV12-4 and TRBJ2-5. This CDR3 spans 13 amino acids. The CDR3 protein is CASCRIVQETQYF.

This chain joins TRBV9 and TRBJ2-2; without DNA, the TCRdb call of TRBD2 cannot be checked. The CDR3 runs to 16 residues. CDR1 SGDLS and CDR2 YYNGEE come from the germline V gene. The CDR3: CASSATGTSGAGELFF.

The V and J genes are TRBV10-2 and TRBJ2-5. Looked up from germline, CDR1 is WSHSY and CDR2 is SAAADI. CDR3 length equals 13 residues. CDR3 residues: CASSETIRETQYF.

J is TRBJ2-1 and V is TRBV11-2; TCRdb gives TRBD1 as the D gene, but with no DNA this cannot be confirmed. Germline-derived CDR1 and CDR2 are SGHAT and FQNNGV. CDR3 length: 18 residues. The CDR3: CASRSLTTGGIGGNEQFF.

The chain is built from TRBV11-2 and TRBJ2-7; absent DNA, TCRdb's TRBD2 call cannot be checked. The germline CDR1 and CDR2 sequences are SGHAT and FQNNGV. The CDR3 consists of 17 residues. The CDR3 region is CASSLVLLAGGPDEQYF. The entire variable domain, with the rest obtained from reference TRBV11-2 and TRBJ2-7, is as follows: EAGVAQSPRYKIIEKRQSVAFWCNPISGHATLYWYQQILGQGPKLLIQFQNNGVVDDSQLPKDRFSAERLKGVDSTLKIQPAKLEDSAVYLCASSLVLLAGGPDEQYFGPGTRLTVT.